Listed here are 11 T cell receptor beta chains from one sample, sequenced in a study of shared clonotypes between healthy human individuals. TCRdb's copy holds only in-frame clones and misses some; the assay was immunoSEQ multiplex PCR. Of around 700,000 clones in the sample, less than 80% were seen once. Material for sequencing was memory CD4+ T cells sorted from blood. Subset of the sample: CD45RA-negative fraction. Receptor source: a woman in her 30s in good health.

For this clone: The same CDR3 also results from other DNA sequences found in this sample. Written as DNA, the CDR3 is TGTGCCAGCAGACAGGGAAATCAGCCCCAGCATTTT. It translates to CASRQGNQPQHF. The chain recombines TRBV6-5 with TRBJ1-5; D may be TRBD1 (6 bases). The CDR3 covers 12 residues. Germline CDR1 is MNHEY and CDR2 is SVGAGI. V dropped 6 bases and J dropped 4 bases, with 7 bases sitting between them.

This chain connects TRBV19 to TRBJ2-7, with TRBD2 identical over 10 bases. The CDR3 has 14 amino acids. Germline values: CDR1 LNHDA, CDR2 SQIVND (reference sequence). V gave up 7 bases and J gave up 7 bases; unmatched junction bases: 10. CDR3 in DNA: TGTGCCAGTACCCTCGCTAGCGGGAGTCGAGAGCAGTACTTC. Translating it yields CASTLASGSREQYF.

This chain links TRBV5-1 with TRBJ2-3; TRBD1 might be the D (6 bases). The germline gives CDR1 SGHRS, CDR2 YFSETQ. The CDR3 is made up of 14 amino acids. The V gene lost 4 bases and the J gene lost 6 bases, with 15 bases spanning the gap. CDR3 residues: CASSGGRGRDTQYF. CDR3 DNA sequence: TGCGCCAGCAGCGGGGGCCGAGGGCGGGATACGCAGTATTTT.

This clone has just one count. This chain connects TRBV10-3 to TRBJ1-1, with D perhaps matching TRBD1 (5 bases). The CDR3 is 14 residues long. Deletions cut 6 bases from V and 6 bases from J, with 17 bases between. In germline, CDR1 is ENHRY, CDR2 SYGVKD. Here the CDR3 reads CAIRDATGFAEAFF. Here the CDR3 DNA reads TGTGCCATCAGGGACGCTACAGGTTTCGCTGAAGCTTTCTTT.

This chain connects TRBV7-2 to TRBJ2-1; TRBD2 matches at 8 bases. V shed 5 bases and J 4 bases; nucleotides not matched to a gene: 16. This CDR3 comprises 18 residues. Per the germline V gene, CDR1 is SGHTA and CDR2 is FQGNSA. As DNA, the CDR3 is TGTGCCAGCAGCCCCCCCCACTTGTTCGAGCGGGAGTACAATGAGCAGTTCTTC. Its protein product is CASSPPHLFEREYNEQFF.

V gene TRBV7-2 combines with J gene TRBJ2-7, with 7 bases matching TRBD1. V dropped 3 bases and J dropped 6; count of bases not matched to a gene: 11. This CDR3 comprises 15 residues. Germline V gives CDR1 SGHTA, CDR2 FQGNSA. CDR3 in DNA: TGTGCCAGCAGCTTCGCGTTAGCAGGGGGTAGCGAGCAGTACTTC. This gives the protein CASSFALAGGSEQYF.

Written as DNA, the CDR3 is TGTGCCAGCAGCTCAGGCTACGAGCAGTACTTC. Protein: CASSSGYEQYF. The chain has TRBV5-8 and TRBJ2-7; D unresolved. Germline V gene data show CDR1 as SGHTS and CDR2 as YDEGEE. CDR3 size: 11 residues. V lost 3 bases and J lost 3, with 4 bases in between.

The V and J genes are TRBV7-9 and TRBJ2-2; no clear D. The germline CDR1 and CDR2 sequences are SEHNR and FQNEAQ (reference sequence). CDR3 size: 15 residues. V was clipped by 2 bases and J by 2 bases, with 9 bases between them. CDR3 residues: CASSLYGHNTGELFF. In DNA, the CDR3 is TGTGCCAGCAGCTTATATGGTCATAACACCGGGGAGCTGTTTTTT.

A note on this clone: Other nucleotide sequences in the sample specify the same CDR3. The chain combines TRBV5-1 with TRBJ2-1, with D maybe TRBD2 (6 bases). Germline V lookup: CDR1 SGHRS, CDR2 YFSETQ. The CDR3 contains 15 residues. V gave up 0 bases and J gave up 4 bases, with 11 bases separating them. As DNA, the CDR3 is TGCGCCAGCAGCTTGGCGAGTGGGGGGTACAATGAGCAGTTCTTC. This sequence encodes CASSLASGGYNEQFF.

This chain uses TRBV11-3 with TRBJ2-1; 9 bases align to TRBD2. The germline V gene encodes CDR1 SGHNT and CDR2 YENEEA. CDR3 length equals 16 residues. V lost 5 bases to trimming and J lost 4 bases; unmatched junction nucleotides: 9. The CDR3 spells CASSPRGAGGYNEQFF. The CDR3 DNA is TGTGCCAGCAGCCCCAGGGGAGCGGGAGGATACAATGAGCAGTTCTTC.

The J gene is TRBJ2-7, the V gene TRBV7-8; perhaps TRBD2 as D (5 bases). The CDR3 has 14 residues. Trimming took 0 bases from V and 2 from J, leaving 8 bases between them. Germline-derived CDR1 and CDR2 are SGHVS and FQNEAQ. The CDR3 loop reads CASSLAGKTYEQYF. The CDR3 coding sequence is TGTGCCAGCAGCTTAGCCGGGAAAACCTACGAGCAGTACTTC.